This T cell receptor (beta chain) originates from a study of T cells in Graves' hyperthyroidism and ophthalmopathy (dated by TCRdb to between 2017 and 2020). At the level of the whole study: Peripheral blood was collected at initial diagnosis, before any treatment. Prospective prediction of ophthalmopathy was tested in an independent validation cohort consisting of fewer than 20 hyperthyroidism patients and more than 15 patients who later progressed to ophthalmopathy. Following sampling, methimazole starting at 30 mg daily was given to hyperthyroidism patients, and high-dose intravenous methylprednisolone was given to ophthalmopathy patients. The 100 discovery patients were divided at random into training and test sets in a 7:3 ratio. A discovery cohort of about 100 patients, about 43 with Graves' ophthalmopathy and 55 to 65 with stable Graves' hyperthyroidism, was used to find distinguishing TCR V-J signatures. The paper describes TCR Vbeta CDR3 sequencing of around 130 peripheral blood samples, made up of around 41 ophthalmopathy patients, 70 to 80 hyperthyroidism patients and 17 progressor patients. Thyroid tissue and blood T-cell repertoires from about 6 Graves' hyperthyroidism patients were also compared in the study. The paper's findings and limits, for the study overall: In validation, the model predicted progression to ophthalmopathy a median of about 5.9 months before onset, with about 71% sensitivity and 72.22% specificity. Most expanded thyroid clonotypes (frequency above 0.001) were also found in blood, which suggests that blood repertoires may mirror thyroid immune responses. No statistical method was used to set the sample size in advance, and investigators knew the group allocation. A 13 V-J signature model separated ophthalmopathy from stable hyperthyroidism, with approximately 86% sensitivity and 81% to 83% specificity in cross-validation and 80%/75% in testing.

Points on this clonotype: This receptor's antigen is unknown. No much larger clone exists at a distance of one base, and base qualities are not known.

Amplification of TCR beta CDR3 regions was carried out from RNA transcripts. The first round of RT-PCR for the TCR CDR3 was performed with the HTBI primer set and the Qiagen OneStep RT-PCR kit. A second multiplex PCR round built the libraries, followed by size selection and purification. Paired-end sequencing of the libraries was performed with 100 bp reads on an Illumina HiSeq2000. In the original analysis: Raw data were processed with SOAPnuke, discarding reads with adapters, uncalled bases, mean Phred below 15, or no exact constant-primer or identifier match. COPE v1.2.5 was used to merge high-quality paired reads, and clonotypes were defined as unique nucleotide sequences. Clonotypes were aligned to IMGT TRBV, TRBD and TRBJ reference segments using MiTCR v1.1. The analysis included only V-J combinations with a frequency above 0.0001, which together covered roughly 99% of the repertoires. A TCS score was defined as the ratio between F50 (clonal expansion) and ExV (chaos), using BLOSUM62-based TCRdist between CDR3 peptides within each V-J. Welch's t-statistics and random forest reduced approximately 520 V-J features to roughly 13, which were used in a naive Bayes classifier (R e1071). Through fastp at Q25 and MiXCR, TCRdb rebuilt clones from the public reads, retaining in-frame beta chains. One record per CDR3 amino acid sequence lists the most common genes and DNA. TCRdb, not the original authors, processed these V and J calls. This sample comprises some 650,000 distinct CDR3 sequences, around 15% of them detected only once. The ten largest clones represent around 3.5% of the sample.

In the ophthalmopathy patients, disease was moderately to severely active, with a Clinical Activity Score of 3 or more, a NOSPECS grade of 4 or more, and a duration of less than 3 months. Exclusion was applied to patients with uncontrolled infections, other autoimmune diseases, pregnancy or lactation. Diagnoses were established on the basis of clinical symptoms, serum thyroxine and TRAb, thyroid ultrasound, and orbital computed tomography. Ficoll-Paque density gradient centrifugation was used to isolate PBMCs from approximately 11 ml of fresh peripheral blood. Trizol reagent was used to extract total RNA, and RNA quality was then checked on an Agilent 2100 Bioanalyzer. The trim is 2 bases for V and 3 bases for J, with a gap of 10 bases between the germline ends. From cysteine to phenylalanine, the CDR3 is 14 amino acids long. Only CDR3 DNA is held: 42 bases, read in frame from base 1. CDR1 and CDR2, looked up from the germline V gene, are SGHDN and FVKESK.

The source of this sequence is a woman aged 40-49 years with Graves' ophthalmopathy. The V gene is TRBV14 and the J gene is TRBJ2-5, with the D assignment possibly TRBD1 or TRBD2, given 5 matching bases for each. Sequenced material: blood. The CDR3 loop reads CASSQWDREETQYF. The nucleotides read TGTGCCAGCAGCCAATGGGACCGGGAAGAGACCCAGTACTTC.